The 10 T cell receptor beta chains reported below all come from one sample, sequenced in a study of blood T cell repertoires in COVID-19. Sequencing was performed with immunoSEQ multiplex PCR; in TCRdb, only in-frame clones are kept and a portion is missing. The sample gives 300,000 to 350,000 clones, approximately 90% of which show up once; 8.9% is in the top ten. The material sequenced was PBMCs or T cells enriched from blood (not recorded which). These receptor sequences come from a woman aged 18-29 years who had recovered from COVID-19.

The chain carries TRBV5-1 and TRBJ2-7; the match to TRBD1 covers 11 bases. The CDR3 spans 14 residues. Germline V CDR1 and CDR2: SGHRS, YFSETQ. V lost 3 bases, J lost 6 bases, and 5 bases stayed unmatched. The CDR3 loop reads CASSSGQGALEQYF. CDR3 DNA: TGCGCCAGCAGCTCTGGACAGGGGGCTCTCGAGCAGTACTTC.

The chain is built from TRBV5-4 and TRBJ2-7, with 9 bases aligning to TRBD2. The length of the CDR3 is 13 residues. The J segment lost 2 bases and the V segment lost 5 bases, leaving 2 bases of the junction unmatched. CDR1 is SGHNT and CDR2 is YYREEE in the germline V gene (reference sequence). DNA for the CDR3: TGTGCCAGCAGACCTAGCGGGACCTACGAGCAGTACTTC. Its translation is CASRPSGTYEQYF.

The chain couples TRBV6-2 or TRBV6-3 to TRBJ1-5; D is ambiguous. Per germline, CDR1 MNHEY and CDR2 SVGEGT. Trimming pared 2 bases from V and 11 bases from J, leaving 10 bases between. There are 12 residues in the CDR3. The CDR3 is CASSYLPNSQHF. The DNA for the CDR3 is TGTGCCAGCAGTTACCTGCCTAACTCCCAGCATTTT.

This clone occurred many times. The J gene is TRBJ2-7, the V gene TRBV28; D remains unclear. The germline V and J ends were trimmed by 4 bases and 3 bases, with 10 bases remaining between them. Per the germline V gene, CDR1 is MDHEN and CDR2 is SYDVKM. The length of the CDR3 is 13 residues. This chain's CDR3 is CASSYPANYEQYF. The CDR3 DNA is TGTGCCAGCAGTTACCCAGCGAACTACGAGCAGTACTTC.

The chain combines TRBV7-9 with TRBJ2-1; perhaps TRBD1 as D (7 bases). V lost 11 bases and J 7 bases, leaving 15 bases between the germline ends. Germline V gives CDR1 SEHNR, CDR2 FQNEAQ (reference sequence). The CDR3 runs to 12 residues. CDR3 sequence (DNA): TGTGCCGGAGGGGGCCTCCCAAATGAGCAGTTCTTC. This translates into CAGGGLPNEQFF.

V usage is TRBV10-3 and J usage is TRBJ2-3; maybe TRBD2 (5 bases). CDR3 length equals 13 residues. Per germline, CDR1 ENHRY and CDR2 SYGVKD. V lost 0 bases, J lost 6 bases, and 7 bases lay in between. CDR3 DNA sequence: TGTGCCATCAGTGAGTCGAGGGCGGATACGCAGTATTTT. This gives the protein CAISESRADTQYF.

V and J are TRBV7-9 and TRBJ2-7; TRBD2 matches 14 bases. Looked up from germline, CDR1 is SEHNR and CDR2 is FQNEAQ (reference sequence). V gave up 5 bases and J gave up 7 bases; unmatched junction bases: 10. The length of the CDR3 is 16 residues. The CDR3 bases are TGTGCCAGCAGCCCGCTGACTAGCGGGAGGGCGAGGGAGCAGTACTTC. This gives the protein CASSPLTSGRAREQYF.

V gene TRBV7-2 combines with J gene TRBJ2-3; 7 nucleotides align to TRBD1. With V trimmed by 1 base and J by 4 bases, 8 bases remained unmatched. The germline V gene encodes CDR1 SGHTA and CDR2 FQGNSA. The CDR3 is 16 residues long. CDR3 nucleotide sequence: TGTGCCAGCAGCTTAGTAGGGGGCGCGGTCGCAGATACGCAGTATTTT. Encoded protein: CASSLVGGAVADTQYF.

This clone was recorded at least ten times. This chain links TRBV11-3 with TRBJ2-2; 7 nucleotides match TRBD2. The CDR3 has 20 amino acids. The germline V gene encodes CDR1 SGHNT and CDR2 YENEEA. V shed 2 bases and J 1 base; nucleotides not matched to a gene: 16. CDR3 sequence: CASSLLDWGGNGQNTGELFF. For the CDR3, the DNA is TGTGCCAGCAGCTTATTGGACTGGGGGGGGAACGGCCAGAACACCGGGGAGCTGTTTTTT. Full variable domain (outside the CDR3, taken from reference TRBV11-3 and TRBJ2-2): EAGVVQSPRYKIIEKKQPVAFWCNPISGHNTLYWYLQNLGQGPELLIRYENEEAVDDSQLPKDRFSAERLKGVDSTLKIQPAELGDSAVYLCASSLLDWGGNGQNTGELFFGEGSRLTVL.

The chain couples TRBV18 to TRBJ1-1, with 7 bases matching TRBD1. The length of the CDR3 is 16 residues. Looked up from germline, CDR1 is KGHSH and CDR2 is LQKENI. With V trimmed by 4 bases and J by 1 base, 9 bases remained unmatched. The CDR3 bases are TGTGCCAGCTCACACTCGCCCGGGACAGCGAACACTGAAGCTTTCTTT. Its translation: CASSHSPGTANTEAFF.